The sequence of this T cell receptor beta chain was determined in a study of blood T cell repertoires in COVID-19. Across the study: Sites in the United States, Italy and Spain provided acute and convalescent COVID-19 samples. In each case, the material was cDNA or gDNA derived from T cells, B-cell-depleted T cells, or PBMCs.

In the study's own analysis: Reference gene primers were amplified, and this amplification served to estimate nucleated cell counts. Data came from immunoSEQ multiplex PCR; TCRdb stores just in-frame clones and leaves some out. V, J and clone size derive from that table, while D and trimming were established from the DNA sequence. The repertoire holds around 220,000 clones, with approximately 86% as singletons. This CDR3 is 13 amino acids long. Trimming removed 10 bases from V and 11 bases from J; junction bases left unmatched: 16. Germline V lookup: CDR1 SNHLY, CDR2 FYNNEI. This sequence joins TRBV2 and TRBJ1-1, with 7 bases identical to TRBD1. The TCR was taken from a woman between 45 and 60 years old with COVID-19, enrolled during active disease. Material for sequencing was peripheral blood. The CDR3: CATNWKLRGPAFF. The CDR3 nucleotides read TGTGCCACCAACTGGAAACTAAGGGGGCCTGCTTTCTTT.